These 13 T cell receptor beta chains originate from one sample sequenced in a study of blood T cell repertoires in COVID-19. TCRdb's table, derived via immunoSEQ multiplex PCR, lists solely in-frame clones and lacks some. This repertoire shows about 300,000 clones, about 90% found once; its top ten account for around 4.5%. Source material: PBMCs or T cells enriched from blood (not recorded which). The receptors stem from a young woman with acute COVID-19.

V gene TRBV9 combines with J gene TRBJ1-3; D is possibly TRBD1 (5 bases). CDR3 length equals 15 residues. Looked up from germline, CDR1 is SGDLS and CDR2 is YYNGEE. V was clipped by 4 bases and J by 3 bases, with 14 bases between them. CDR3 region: CASSSGPGGGNTIYF. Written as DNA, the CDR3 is TGTGCCAGCAGCTCCGGACCGGGGGGTGGAAACACCATATATTTT.

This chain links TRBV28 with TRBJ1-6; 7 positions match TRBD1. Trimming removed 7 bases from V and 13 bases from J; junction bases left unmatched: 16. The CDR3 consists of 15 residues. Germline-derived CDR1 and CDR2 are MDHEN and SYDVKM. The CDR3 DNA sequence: TGTGCCAGCACCCGGCCAAGGACAGGCGGTCTTCCCCTCCACTTT. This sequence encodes CASTRPRTGGLPLHF.

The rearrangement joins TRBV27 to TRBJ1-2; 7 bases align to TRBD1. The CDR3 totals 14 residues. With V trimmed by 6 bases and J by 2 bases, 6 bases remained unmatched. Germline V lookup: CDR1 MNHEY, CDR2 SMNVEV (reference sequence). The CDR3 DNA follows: TGTGCCAGCAGCCCCGGGACAGAGAACTATGGCTACACCTTC. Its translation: CASSPGTENYGYTF.

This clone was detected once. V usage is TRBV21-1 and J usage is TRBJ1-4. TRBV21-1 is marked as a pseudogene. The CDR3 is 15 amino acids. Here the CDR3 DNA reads TGTGCCAGCAGCTTTCGGGACGGGAGAGGAGAAAAACTGTTTTTT. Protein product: CASSFRDGRGEKLFF.

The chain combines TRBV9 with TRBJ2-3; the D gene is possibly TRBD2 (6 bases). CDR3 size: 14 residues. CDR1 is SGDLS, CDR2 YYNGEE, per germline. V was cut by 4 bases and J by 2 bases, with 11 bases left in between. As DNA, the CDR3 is TGTGCCAGCAGCTTCGCGGGGTACACAGATACGCAGTATTTT. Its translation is CASSFAGYTDTQYF.

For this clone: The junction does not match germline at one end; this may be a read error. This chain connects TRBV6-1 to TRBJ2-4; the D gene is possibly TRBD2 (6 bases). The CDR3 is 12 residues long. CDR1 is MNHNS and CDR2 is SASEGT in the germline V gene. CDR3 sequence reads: CASSEAGREFHF. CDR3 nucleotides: TGTGCCAGCAGTGAAGCGGGTCGGGAGTTTCACTTC.

As DNA, the CDR3 is TGTGCCAGCAGCGTAGAGGCTAGCGGGGCCTACACAGATACGCAGTATTTT. It codes for CASSVEASGAYTDTQYF. The chain links TRBV9 to TRBJ2-3; 9 bases line up with TRBD2. V shed 0 bases and J 2 bases; nucleotides not matched to a gene: 7. Germline CDR1 reads SGDLS; CDR2 reads YYNGEE. The CDR3 is made up of 17 amino acids.

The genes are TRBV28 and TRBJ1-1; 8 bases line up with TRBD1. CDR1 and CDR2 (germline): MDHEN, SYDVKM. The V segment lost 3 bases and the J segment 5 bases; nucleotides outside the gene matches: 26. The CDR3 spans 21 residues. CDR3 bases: TGTGCCAGCAGTTTTGGCCTCCTCTTCCGGGACAGGAATACAGAAGGGACTGAAGCTTTCTTT. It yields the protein CASSFGLLFRDRNTEGTEAFF.

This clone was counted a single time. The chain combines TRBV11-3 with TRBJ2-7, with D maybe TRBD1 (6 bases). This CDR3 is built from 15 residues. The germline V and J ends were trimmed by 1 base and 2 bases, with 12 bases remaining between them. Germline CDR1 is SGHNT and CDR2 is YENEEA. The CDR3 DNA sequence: TGTGCCAGCAGCTTAGGAGGGGGTGCTCCCTACGAGCAGTACTTC. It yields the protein CASSLGGGAPYEQYF.

For the CDR3, the DNA is TGTGCCAGCAGTTTATGGGGCGGGACCGTACACACTGAAGCTTTCTTT. Its translation is CASSLWGGTVHTEAFF. The rearrangement links TRBV27 to TRBJ1-1, with D possibly TRBD1 on 5 matching bases. Germline CDR1 MNHEY, CDR2 SMNVEV (reference sequence). The CDR3 is made up of 16 amino acids. Trimming took off 1 base at V and 3 bases at J, with 15 bases between the two ends.

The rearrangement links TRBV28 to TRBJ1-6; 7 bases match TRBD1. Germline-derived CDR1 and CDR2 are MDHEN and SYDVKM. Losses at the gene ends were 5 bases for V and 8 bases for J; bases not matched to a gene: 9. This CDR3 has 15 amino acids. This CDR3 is CASSGTGTADSPLHF. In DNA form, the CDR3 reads TGTGCCAGCAGTGGTACCGGGACAGCGGATTCACCCCTCCACTTT.

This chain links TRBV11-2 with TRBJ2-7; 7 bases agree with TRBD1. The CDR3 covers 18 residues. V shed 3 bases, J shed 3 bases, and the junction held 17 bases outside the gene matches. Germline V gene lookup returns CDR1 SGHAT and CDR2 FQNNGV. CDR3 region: CASSFFAPTSGQFYEQYF. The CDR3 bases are TGTGCCAGCAGCTTCTTTGCCCCAACCTCGGGACAGTTCTACGAGCAGTACTTC.

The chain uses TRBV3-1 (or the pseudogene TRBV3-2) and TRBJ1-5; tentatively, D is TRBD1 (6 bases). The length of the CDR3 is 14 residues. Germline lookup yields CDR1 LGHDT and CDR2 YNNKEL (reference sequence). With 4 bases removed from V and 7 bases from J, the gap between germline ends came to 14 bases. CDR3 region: CASSPSTGRQPQHF. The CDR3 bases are TGTGCCAGCAGCCCATCGACAGGCCGGCAGCCCCAGCATTTT.